This TCR beta chain derives from a study of T cells after yellow fever vaccination. The CDR3 is 14 amino acids. The germline CDR1 and CDR2 sequences are SGHKS and YYEKEE (reference sequence). Trimming took off 3 bases at V and 2 bases at J, with 12 bases between the two ends. TCRdb redid the calling of the 5' RACE reads with MiXCR, one entry per CDR3 protein. The sample lists 230,000 or so distinct CDR3 sequences; 6% to 8% were seen once. This clonotype originated in a man aged 30 to 45 who received the YFV17D yellow fever vaccine. The sample was CD4+ T cells sorted from PBMCs, taken on the day of the yellow fever booster vaccination. V and J are TRBV5-5 and TRBJ2-7; tentative D call: TRBD1 (5 bases). Here the CDR3 reads CASSSDSWTYEQYF. Written as DNA, the CDR3 is TGTGCCAGCAGCTCCGACAGCTGGACCTACGAGCAGTACTTC.